Listed below are T cell receptor beta chains from one sample, sequenced in a study of PD-1 blockade in classical Hodgkin lymphoma. The data were produced by immunoSEQ multiplex PCR, yet TCRdb's version contains in-frame clones alone and is incomplete. Of more than 90,000 clones detected, approximately 90% appear once; the ten largest clones hold approximately 6.3%. Sequenced material: peripheral blood mononuclear cells (PBMCs), taken before the second cycle of nivolumab. The source is a human donor with classical Hodgkin lymphoma. Both conserved end residues are part of each CDR3. The order of the fields is D gene, clone size, J gene, V gene, CDR3 DNA, CDR3 protein. A D gene is named only where the DNA matches it firmly. Size tells how often a clone was seen (once, few, many) or the class of an expanded clone, and some rows leave it out.

D gene: -
clone size: -
J gene: TRBJ1-4
V gene: TRBV9
CDR3 DNA: TGTGCCAGCAGCGTAGCACCTGCTAGTGCAACTAATGAAAAACTGTTTTTT
CDR3 protein: CASSVAPASATNEKLFF

D gene: TRBD2
clone size: -
J gene: TRBJ2-5
V gene: TRBV27
CDR3 DNA: TGTGCCAGCAACCTTTACGGGGGGTCAGAGACCCAGTACTTC
CDR3 protein: CASNLYGGSETQYF

D gene: TRBD1
clone size: -
J gene: TRBJ2-1
V gene: TRBV28
CDR3 DNA: TGTGCCAGCAGTTTAGGTAGGGACAGGGGCAATGAGCAGTTCTTC
CDR3 protein: CASSLGRDRGNEQFF

D gene: -
clone size: -
J gene: TRBJ1-1
V gene: TRBV18
CDR3 DNA: TGTGCCAGCTCATCGACAGGTATCACTGAAGCTTTCTTT
CDR3 protein: CASSSTGITEAFF

D gene: -
clone size: -
J gene: TRBJ1-6
V gene: TRBV18
CDR3 DNA: TGTGCCAGCTCTCTCGCGGAGGCGGAATCACCCCTCCACTTT
CDR3 protein: CASSLAEAESPLHF

D gene: -
clone size: once
J gene: TRBJ1-2
V gene: TRBV14
CDR3 DNA: TGTGCCAGCAGCCAAGATGTAGGGAACTATGGCTACACCTTC
CDR3 protein: CASSQDVGNYGYTF

D gene: -
clone size: -
J gene: TRBJ2-5
V gene: TRBV4-1
CDR3 DNA: TGCGCCAGCAGTCGTCAGAAGCCTGACCGGGGGACCCAGTACTTC
CDR3 protein: CASSRQKPDRGTQYF

D gene: TRBD1
clone size: -
J gene: TRBJ1-2
V gene: TRBV30
CDR3 DNA: TGTGCCTGGAGTGCCGAGGGAGGGGGCCCTAACTATGGCTACACCTTC
CDR3 protein: CAWSAEGGGPNYGYTF

D gene: -
clone size: -
J gene: TRBJ1-5
V gene: TRBV6-5
CDR3 DNA: TGTGCCAGCAGTTACTCGGGGGGCGTGGAGCCCCAGCATTTT
CDR3 protein: CASSYSGGVEPQHF

D gene: TRBD1
clone size: -
J gene: TRBJ1-2
V gene: TRBV27
CDR3 DNA: TGTGCCAGCAGAACAGGGGGCTATGGCTACACCTTC
CDR3 protein: CASRTGGYGYTF

D gene: -
clone size: -
J gene: TRBJ2-7
V gene: TRBV7-4
CDR3 DNA: TGTGCCAGCAGCTCACTGGGTAGGACACCCGAGCAGTACTTC
CDR3 protein: CASSSLGRTPEQYF

D gene: -
clone size: -
J gene: TRBJ1-1
V gene: TRBV28
CDR3 DNA: TGTGCCAGCAGGCGCATCGGTGGAGTACCTGAAGCTTTCTTT
CDR3 protein: CASRRIGGVPEAFF

D gene: -
clone size: -
J gene: TRBJ2-5
V gene: TRBV13
CDR3 DNA: TGTGCCAGCAGCTTGGGATTTGGGGGGGAGACCCAGTACTTC
CDR3 protein: CASSLGFGGETQYF

D gene: TRBD1
clone size: -
J gene: TRBJ2-5
V gene: TRBV11-2
CDR3 DNA: TGTGCCAGCAGCTCGAGGGACAGGGGTCTAGAGACCCAGTACTTC
CDR3 protein: CASSSRDRGLETQYF

D gene: -
clone size: -
J gene: TRBJ2-1
V gene: TRBV4-2
CDR3 DNA: TGTGCCAGCAGCCAAGAGGGGGTAGGCTCCTACAATGAGCAGTTCTTC
CDR3 protein: CASSQEGVGSYNEQFF

D gene: -
clone size: -
J gene: TRBJ1-2
V gene: TRBV30
CDR3 DNA: TGTGCCTGGAGTAACCGACAGGTCGAATACTATGGCTACACCTTC
CDR3 protein: CAWSNRQVEYYGYTF

D gene: -
clone size: -
J gene: TRBJ2-3
V gene: TRBV4-1
CDR3 DNA: TGCGCCAGCAGCCAAGATGGGGGAGGCCAGGGGACAGATACGCAGTATTTT
CDR3 protein: CASSQDGGGQGTDTQYF

D gene: -
clone size: -
J gene: TRBJ1-3
V gene: TRBV7-9
CDR3 DNA: TGTGCCAGCAGCTTAGTGGGCGGATTGACTGGAAACACCATATATTTT
CDR3 protein: CASSLVGGLTGNTIYF

D gene: -
clone size: -
J gene: TRBJ2-2
V gene: TRBV9
CDR3 DNA: TGTGCCAGCAGGCGGGACTCGACGCTCACCGGGGAGCTGTTTTTT
CDR3 protein: CASRRDSTLTGELFF

D gene: -
clone size: -
J gene: TRBJ2-3
V gene: TRBV9
CDR3 DNA: TGTGCCAGCAGCCCCTATGTGACAGATACGCAGTATTTT
CDR3 protein: CASSPYVTDTQYF

D gene: TRBD1
clone size: -
J gene: TRBJ2-7
V gene: TRBV6-1
CDR3 DNA: TGTGCCAGCAGTGACCCGGGACAGGGCTCCTCCTACGAGCAGTACTTC
CDR3 protein: CASSDPGQGSSYEQYF

D gene: -
clone size: -
J gene: TRBJ2-7
V gene: TRBV7-2
CDR3 DNA: TGTGCCAGCAGCTTCTCCTCGACAGGTTTTGGGTACGAGCAGTACTTC
CDR3 protein: CASSFSSTGFGYEQYF

D gene: -
clone size: -
J gene: TRBJ1-1
V gene: TRBV7-3
CDR3 DNA: TGTGCCAGCAGCTTAACTTGCCGGGTGAACACTGAAGCTTTCTTT
CDR3 protein: CASSLTCRVNTEAFF

D gene: TRBD1
clone size: -
J gene: TRBJ1-5
V gene: TRBV28
CDR3 DNA: TGTGCCAGCAGTTTCTTCGACAGGGAAAATCAGCCCCAGCATTTT
CDR3 protein: CASSFFDRENQPQHF

D gene: TRBD1
clone size: -
J gene: TRBJ1-5
V gene: TRBV2
CDR3 DNA: TGTGCCAGCAGTGACTATGGACAGGTCAATCAGCCCCAGCATTTT
CDR3 protein: CASSDYGQVNQPQHF

D gene: -
clone size: -
J gene: TRBJ1-1
V gene: TRBV7-6
CDR3 DNA: TGTGCCAGCAGCTTAGCGCTAGGGGACCCCTTTGTCGGCACTGAAGCTTTCTTT
CDR3 protein: CASSLALGDPFVGTEAFF

D gene: TRBD2
clone size: -
J gene: TRBJ2-7
V gene: TRBV6-4
CDR3 DNA: TGTGCCAGCAGTGCCCTAGCGGGGGGGAGTTACGAGCAGTACTTC
CDR3 protein: CASSALAGGSYEQYF

D gene: TRBD1
clone size: once
J gene: TRBJ2-7
V gene: TRBV19
CDR3 DNA: TGTGCCAGTAGTATCAGAACAGGGGTCTACGAGCAGTACTTC
CDR3 protein: CASSIRTGVYEQYF

D gene: -
clone size: -
J gene: TRBJ1-5
V gene: TRBV18
CDR3 DNA: TGTGCCAGCTCACCACCCCTCCGGGACAGCAATCAGCCCCAGCATTTT
CDR3 protein: CASSPPLRDSNQPQHF

D gene: -
clone size: -
J gene: TRBJ1-2
V gene: TRBV15
CDR3 DNA: TGTGCCACCAGCACAGAGTTGGCGGGCCTTAAGGGCTACACCTTC
CDR3 protein: CATSTELAGLKGYTF

D gene: -
clone size: -
J gene: TRBJ1-1
V gene: TRBV6-1
CDR3 DNA: TGTGCCACATCGATGGGCCGGAACACTGAAGCTTTCTTT
CDR3 protein: CATSMGRNTEAFF

D gene: TRBD2
clone size: -
J gene: TRBJ2-7
V gene: TRBV7-9
CDR3 DNA: TGTGCCAGCAGCTTACATAGCGGGGGGATTAACGAGCAGTACTTC
CDR3 protein: CASSLHSGGINEQYF

D gene: -
clone size: once
J gene: TRBJ2-7
V gene: TRBV7-8
CDR3 DNA: TGTGCCAGCAGTTCCGTACTCCTAAGCTCCTACGAGCAGTACTTC
CDR3 protein: CASSSVLLSSYEQYF

D gene: TRBD1
clone size: -
J gene: TRBJ2-7
V gene: TRBV12-5
CDR3 DNA: TGTGCTAGTGGTTTGGTATCAGGGACAGGGCCCAACGAGCAGTACTTC
CDR3 protein: CASGLVSGTGPNEQYF

D gene: -
clone size: once
J gene: TRBJ1-1
V gene: TRBV15
CDR3 DNA: TGTGCCACCGGTTACGGCCAAGCTTTCTTT
CDR3 protein: CATGYGQAFF

D gene: TRBD1
clone size: -
J gene: TRBJ1-2
V gene: TRBV5-1
CDR3 DNA: TGCGCCAGCCGGGTGGGGACAGGGTTAAACTATGGCTACACCTTC
CDR3 protein: CASRVGTGLNYGYTF

D gene: TRBD1
clone size: -
J gene: TRBJ1-2
V gene: TRBV7-9
CDR3 DNA: TGTGCCAGCAGCGGGACAGGGTACTATGGCTACACCTTC
CDR3 protein: CASSGTGYYGYTF

D gene: -
clone size: -
J gene: TRBJ2-7
V gene: TRBV18
CDR3 DNA: TGTGCCAGCTCACCGACAGCCACCTCCTACGAGCAGTACTTC
CDR3 protein: CASSPTATSYEQYF

D gene: TRBD2
clone size: -
J gene: TRBJ2-1
V gene: TRBV5-4
CDR3 DNA: TGTGCCAGCAGCCCCGGAGCGGGGGTTTACAATGAGCAGTTCTTC
CDR3 protein: CASSPGAGVYNEQFF

D gene: TRBD1
clone size: -
J gene: TRBJ2-1
V gene: TRBV27
CDR3 DNA: TGTGCCAGCAGCCCGACAGGGTACTACAATGAGCAGTTCTTC
CDR3 protein: CASSPTGYYNEQFF

D gene: -
clone size: -
J gene: TRBJ1-2
V gene: TRBV4-3
CDR3 DNA: TGCGCCAGCAGCCAAGATACTAGGGGCCGGGGCTACACCTTC
CDR3 protein: CASSQDTRGRGYTF

D gene: -
clone size: -
J gene: TRBJ1-6
V gene: TRBV19
CDR3 DNA: TGTGCCAGTAGTATACAGAGCTCCTATAATTCACCCCTCCACTTT
CDR3 protein: CASSIQSSYNSPLHF

D gene: -
clone size: -
J gene: TRBJ2-2
V gene: TRBV25-1
CDR3 DNA: TGTGCAGTAAACACCGGGGAGCTGTTTTTT
CDR3 protein: CAVNTGELFF

D gene: -
clone size: -
J gene: TRBJ1-4
V gene: TRBV9
CDR3 DNA: TGTGCCAGCAGCGTAAGGGTAAATGAAAAACTGTTTTTT
CDR3 protein: CASSVRVNEKLFF